The 11 T cell receptor beta chains given below trace back to one sample, sequenced in a study of blood T cells in healthy people across ages. Combining a sample-barcoded 5' primer with a J-beta primer mix, a second PCR ran for about 7 to 11 cycles. TCRdb reprocessed the 5' RACE reads via MiXCR and lists one record per CDR3 protein. The sample includes hundreds of thousands of distinct CDR3 sequences, 35% to 50% of them seen just once. Sequenced input: blood. Receptors originate from a man of 80 years or more in good health.

This clonotype occurred once. V is TRBV4-2 and J is TRBJ2-7; D tentatively fits TRBD1 or TRBD2 (5 bases each). Between the trimmed V and J ends, which lost 2 bases and 3 bases, there was a span of 11 bases. CDR1 and CDR2 (germline): LGHNA, YNFKEQ. CDR3 size: 14 residues. The CDR3: CASSQWGDSYEQYF. In DNA, the CDR3 is TGTGCCAGCAGCCAATGGGGAGACAGCTACGAGCAGTACTTC.

This clonotype was recorded a few times. The J gene is TRBJ2-1, the V gene TRBV3-1; D is unresolved. This CDR3 contains 14 residues. CDR1 LGHDT and CDR2 YNNKEL come from the germline V gene (reference sequence). The V and J ends lost 0 bases and 6 bases respectively, with 9 bases between them. CDR3 sequence reads: CASSQENRLNEQFF. The CDR3 DNA reads TGTGCCAGCAGCCAAGAAAACCGACTCAATGAGCAGTTCTTC.

This clonotype was counted a single time. The CDR3 coding sequence is TGCGCCAGCAGCTTGGGGGCAGGATACCGTAGCGGGACTAGCACAGATACGCAGTATTTT. It specifies CASSLGAGYRSGTSTDTQYF. The V gene is TRBV5-1, the J gene TRBJ2-3, with TRBD2 identical over 8 bases. Losses at the gene ends were 0 bases for V and 0 bases for J; bases not matched to a gene: 15. The CDR3 runs 20 residues. Germline V CDR1 and CDR2: SGHRS, YFSETQ.

For this clonotype: This sequence may be a read error, since a much larger clone differs from it by one base. The J gene is TRBJ2-1, the V gene TRBV7-2; 7 bases are shared with TRBD2. Germline CDR1 and CDR2: SGHTA and FQGNSA. V was pared by 5 bases and J by 9 bases, with 16 bases of the junction left unmatched. This CDR3 is built from 16 residues. CDR3 loop: CASSMPTSIKRGEQFF. The CDR3 nucleotides are TGTGCCAGCAGCATGCCGACTAGCATCAAACGGGGTGAGCAGTTCTTC.

This sequence joins TRBV20-1 and TRBJ2-1; D is ambiguous. Trimming removed 5 bases at V and 3 bases at J, with 11 bases between. Germline V gives CDR1 DFQATT, CDR2 SNEGSKA (reference sequence). The CDR3 loop spans 13 amino acids. The CDR3 DNA is TGCAGTGCTCCCGAGAGAGTCTACAATGAGCAGTTCTTC. The encoded protein is CSAPERVYNEQFF.

The V and J genes are TRBV27 and TRBJ2-1; 11 positions match TRBD2. V gave up 4 bases and J gave up 0 bases; unmatched junction bases: 8. Per the germline V gene, CDR1 is MNHEY and CDR2 is SMNVEV (reference sequence). The CDR3 contains 18 residues. CDR3 residues: CASSSTSGTSRSYNEQFF. Written as DNA, the CDR3 is TGTGCCAGCAGTTCGACTAGCGGGACCTCCCGCTCCTACAATGAGCAGTTCTTC.

CDR3 coding DNA: TGTGCCAGCAGCCAAGAACAAGGGGATACGCAGTATTTT. It translates to CASSQEQGDTQYF. This sequence joins TRBV4-2 and TRBJ2-3, with D unresolved. The V and J ends lost 0 bases and 6 bases respectively, with 7 bases between them. Germline values: CDR1 LGHNA, CDR2 YNFKEQ. This CDR3 contains 13 residues.

This clonotype was seen more than once but under ten times. The chain links TRBV6-5 to TRBJ2-5, with unresolved D. CDR1 is MNHEY, CDR2 SVGAGI, per germline. This CDR3 has 14 residues. V shed 6 bases and J shed 11 bases, with 22 bases lying between them. CDR3 nucleotides: TGTGCCAGCAGCCCGGATCGGGCCCTTTATGAGCAGTACTTC. It is translated as CASSPDRALYEQYF.

The V and J genes are TRBV5-1 and TRBJ1-2; 10 positions agree with TRBD1. The CDR3 spans 14 residues. The germline gives CDR1 SGHRS, CDR2 YFSETQ. The trim removed 4 bases at V and 4 bases at J, leaving 4 bases unmatched. This chain's CDR3 is CASSQTGGIYGYTF. The CDR3 nucleotides are TGCGCCAGCAGCCAGACAGGGGGCATCTATGGCTACACCTTC. Variable domain in full (rest from reference TRBV5-1 and TRBJ1-2): KAGVTQTPRYLIKTRGQQVTLSCSPISGHRSVSWYQQTPGQGLQFLFEYFSETQRNKGNFPGRFSGRQFSNSRSEMNVSTLELGDSALYLCASSQTGGIYGYTFGSGTRLTVV.

The chain combines TRBV12-3 or TRBV12-4 with TRBJ2-1; D is uncertain. This CDR3 spans 12 amino acids. The V gene lost 1 base and the J gene lost 13 bases, with 11 bases spanning the gap. This CDR3 is CASSLDRQTQFF. The CDR3 DNA reads as TGTGCCAGCAGTTTAGACCGCCAGACCCAGTTCTTC.

The chain is built from TRBV20-1 and TRBJ2-7; no definite D call. Between the trimmed V and J ends, which lost 4 bases and 0 bases, there was a span of 13 bases. Germline V gene sequence: CDR1 DFQATT, CDR2 SNEGSKA (reference sequence). CDR3 size: 14 residues. The CDR3 loop is CSATDRLVSYEQYF. In DNA form, the CDR3 reads TGCAGTGCTACGGATCGACTGGTCTCCTACGAGCAGTACTTC.